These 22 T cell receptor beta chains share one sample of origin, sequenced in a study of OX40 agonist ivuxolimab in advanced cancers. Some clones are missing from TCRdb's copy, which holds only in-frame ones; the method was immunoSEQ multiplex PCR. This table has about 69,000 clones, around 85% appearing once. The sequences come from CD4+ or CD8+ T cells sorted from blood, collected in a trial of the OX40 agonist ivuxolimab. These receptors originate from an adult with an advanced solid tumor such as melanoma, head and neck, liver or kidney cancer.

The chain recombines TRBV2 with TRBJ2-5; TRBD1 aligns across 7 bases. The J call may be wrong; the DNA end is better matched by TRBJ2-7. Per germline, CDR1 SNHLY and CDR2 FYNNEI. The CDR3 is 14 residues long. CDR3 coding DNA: TGTGCCAGCAGTGATCAGGGGGACTCCTACGAGCAGTACTTC. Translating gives CASSDQGDSYEQYF.

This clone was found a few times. CDR3 sequence reads: CASSVGQAHGELFF. In DNA form, the CDR3 reads TGTGCCAGCAGCGTAGGACAGGCCCACGGGGAGCTGTTTTTT. The rearrangement links TRBV9 to TRBJ2-2, with D perhaps TRBD1 (6 bases). V lost 0 bases and J 7 bases, leaving 10 bases between the germline ends. Germline CDR1 is SGDLS and CDR2 is YYNGEE. This CDR3 has 14 residues.

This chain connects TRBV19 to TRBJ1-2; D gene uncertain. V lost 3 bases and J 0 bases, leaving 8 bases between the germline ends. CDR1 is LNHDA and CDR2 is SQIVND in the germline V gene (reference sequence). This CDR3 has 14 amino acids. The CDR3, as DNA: TGTGCCAGTAGTATGCGAATCGCTAACTATGGCTACACCTTC. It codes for CASSMRIANYGYTF. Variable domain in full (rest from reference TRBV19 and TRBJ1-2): DGGITQSPKYLFRKEGQNVTLSCEQNLNHDAMYWYRQDPGQGLRLIYYSQIVNDFQKGDIAEGYSVSREKKESFPLTVTSAQKNPTAFYLCASSMRIANYGYTFGSGTRLTVV.

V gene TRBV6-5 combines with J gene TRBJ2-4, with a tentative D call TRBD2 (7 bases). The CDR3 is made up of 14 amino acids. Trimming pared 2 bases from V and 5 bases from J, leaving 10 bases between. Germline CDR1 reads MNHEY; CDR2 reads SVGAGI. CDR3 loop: CASSYGGAQNIQYF. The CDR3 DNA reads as TGTGCCAGCAGTTACGGGGGGGCCCAAAACATTCAGTACTTC.

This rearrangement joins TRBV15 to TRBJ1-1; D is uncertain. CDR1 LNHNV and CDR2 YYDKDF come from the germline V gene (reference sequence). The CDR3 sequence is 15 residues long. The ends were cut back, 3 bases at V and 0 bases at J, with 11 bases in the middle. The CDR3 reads CATSSGQSMNTEAFF. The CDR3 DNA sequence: TGTGCCACCAGCAGTGGGCAGAGTATGAACACTGAAGCTTTCTTT. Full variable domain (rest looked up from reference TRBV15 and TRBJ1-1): DAMVIQNPRYQVTQFGKPVTLSCSQTLNHNVMYWYQQKSSQAPKLLFHYYDKDFNNEADTPDNFQSRRPNTSFCFLDIRSPGLGDTAMYLCATSSGQSMNTEAFFGQGTRLTVV.

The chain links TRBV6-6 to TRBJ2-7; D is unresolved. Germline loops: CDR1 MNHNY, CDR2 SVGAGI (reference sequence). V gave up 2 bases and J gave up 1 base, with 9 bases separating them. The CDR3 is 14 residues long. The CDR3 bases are TGTGCCAGCAGTTACGGGTCCAGGTCCTACGAGCAGTACTTC. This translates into CASSYGSRSYEQYF.

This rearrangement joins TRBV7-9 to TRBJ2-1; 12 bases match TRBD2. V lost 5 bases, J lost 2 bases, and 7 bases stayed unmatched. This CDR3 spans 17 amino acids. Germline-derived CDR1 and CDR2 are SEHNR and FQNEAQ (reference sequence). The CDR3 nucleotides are TGTGCCAGCAGCACCGCTAGCGGGAGGGCCCCCTACAATGAGCAGTTCTTC. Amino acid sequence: CASSTASGRAPYNEQFF.

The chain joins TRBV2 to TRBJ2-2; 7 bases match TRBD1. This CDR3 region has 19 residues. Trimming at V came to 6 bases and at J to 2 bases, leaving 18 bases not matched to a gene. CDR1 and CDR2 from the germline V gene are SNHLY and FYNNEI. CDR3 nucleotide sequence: TGTGCCAGCAGAGACGGACAGGTTGGGGAGACGGCCAACACCGGGGAGCTGTTTTTT. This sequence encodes CASRDGQVGETANTGELFF.

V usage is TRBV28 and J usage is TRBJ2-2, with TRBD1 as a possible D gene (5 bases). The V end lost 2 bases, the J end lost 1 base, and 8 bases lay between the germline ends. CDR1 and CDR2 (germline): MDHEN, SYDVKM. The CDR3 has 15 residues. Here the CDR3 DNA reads TGTGCCAGCAGTTTACTTACAGGGAACACCGGGGAGCTGTTTTTT. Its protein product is CASSLLTGNTGELFF.

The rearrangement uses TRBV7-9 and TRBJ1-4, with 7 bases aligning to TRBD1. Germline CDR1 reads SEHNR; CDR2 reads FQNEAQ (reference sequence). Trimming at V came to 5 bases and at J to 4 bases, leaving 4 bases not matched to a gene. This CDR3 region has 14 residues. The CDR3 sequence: CASSTGQNNEKLFF. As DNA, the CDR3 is TGTGCCAGCAGCACGGGACAGAATAATGAAAAACTGTTTTTT.

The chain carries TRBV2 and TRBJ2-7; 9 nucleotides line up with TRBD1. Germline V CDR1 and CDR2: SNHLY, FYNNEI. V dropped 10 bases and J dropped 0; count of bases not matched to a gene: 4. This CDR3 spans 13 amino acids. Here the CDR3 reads CAIDRGNSYEQYF. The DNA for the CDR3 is TGTGCCATTGACAGGGGGAACTCCTACGAGCAGTACTTC.

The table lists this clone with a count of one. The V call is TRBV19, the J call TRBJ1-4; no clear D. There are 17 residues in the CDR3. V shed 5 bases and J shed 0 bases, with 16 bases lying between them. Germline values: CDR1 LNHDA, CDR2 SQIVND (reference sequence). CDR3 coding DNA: TGTGCCAGTAGTGGAAGGACGGACGGGTCAACTAATGAAAAACTGTTTTTT. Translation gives CASSGRTDGSTNEKLFF.

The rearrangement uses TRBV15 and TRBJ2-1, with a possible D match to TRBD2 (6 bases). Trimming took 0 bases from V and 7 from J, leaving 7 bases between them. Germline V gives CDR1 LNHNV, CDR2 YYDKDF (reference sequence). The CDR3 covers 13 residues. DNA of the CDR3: TGTGCCACCAGCAGAGATGGGACTAATGAGCAGTTCTTC. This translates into CATSRDGTNEQFF.

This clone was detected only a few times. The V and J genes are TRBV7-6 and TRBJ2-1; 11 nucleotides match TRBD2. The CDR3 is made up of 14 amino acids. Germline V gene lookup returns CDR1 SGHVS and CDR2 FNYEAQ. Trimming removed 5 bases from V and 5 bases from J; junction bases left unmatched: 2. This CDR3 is CASSRSGGDNEQFF. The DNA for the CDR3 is TGTGCCAGCAGCCGTAGCGGGGGGGACAATGAGCAGTTCTTC.

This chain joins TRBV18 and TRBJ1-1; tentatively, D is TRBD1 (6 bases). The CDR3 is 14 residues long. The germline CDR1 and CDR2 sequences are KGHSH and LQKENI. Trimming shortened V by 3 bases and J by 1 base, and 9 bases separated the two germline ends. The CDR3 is CASSPTGTNTEAFF. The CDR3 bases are TGTGCCAGCTCACCGACAGGAACGAACACTGAAGCTTTCTTT.

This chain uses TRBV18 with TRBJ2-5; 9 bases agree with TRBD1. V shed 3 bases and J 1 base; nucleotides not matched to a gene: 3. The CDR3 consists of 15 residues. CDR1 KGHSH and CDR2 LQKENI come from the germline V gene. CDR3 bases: TGTGCCAGCTCACCCTGGACAGGGGCCCAAGAGACCCAGTACTTC. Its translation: CASSPWTGAQETQYF.

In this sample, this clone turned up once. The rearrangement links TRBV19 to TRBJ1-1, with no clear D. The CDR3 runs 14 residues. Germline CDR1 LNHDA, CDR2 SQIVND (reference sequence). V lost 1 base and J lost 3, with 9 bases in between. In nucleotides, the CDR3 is TGTGCCAGTAGTATAGTTTCGAGGGACACTGAAGCTTTCTTT. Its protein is CASSIVSRDTEAFF.

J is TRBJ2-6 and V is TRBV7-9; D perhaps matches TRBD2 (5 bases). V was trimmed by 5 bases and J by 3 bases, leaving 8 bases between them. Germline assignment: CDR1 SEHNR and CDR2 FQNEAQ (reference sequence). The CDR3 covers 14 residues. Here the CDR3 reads CASSTSGGANVLTF. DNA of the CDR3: TGTGCCAGCAGCACGAGCGGTGGGGCCAACGTCCTGACTTTC.

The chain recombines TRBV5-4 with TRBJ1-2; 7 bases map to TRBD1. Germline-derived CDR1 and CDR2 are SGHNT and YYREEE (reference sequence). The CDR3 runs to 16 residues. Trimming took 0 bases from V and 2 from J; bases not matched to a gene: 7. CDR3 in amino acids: CASSLVSGGGNYGYTF. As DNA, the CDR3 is TGTGCCAGCAGCTTGGTTTCAGGGGGAGGAAACTATGGCTACACCTTC. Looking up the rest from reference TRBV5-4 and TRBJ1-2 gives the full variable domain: ETGVTQSPTHLIKTRGQQVTLRCSSQSGHNTVSWYQQALGQGPQFIFQYYREEENGRGNFPPRFSGLQFPNYSSELNVNALELDDSALYLCASSLVSGGGNYGYTFGSGTRLTVV.

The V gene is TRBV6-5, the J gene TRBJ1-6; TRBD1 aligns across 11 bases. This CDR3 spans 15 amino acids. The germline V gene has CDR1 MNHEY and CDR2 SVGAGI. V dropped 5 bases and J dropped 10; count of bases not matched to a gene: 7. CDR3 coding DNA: TGTGCCAGCAGTACCGGGACAGGGGGAAGGTCACCCCTCCACTTT. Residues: CASSTGTGGRSPLHF.

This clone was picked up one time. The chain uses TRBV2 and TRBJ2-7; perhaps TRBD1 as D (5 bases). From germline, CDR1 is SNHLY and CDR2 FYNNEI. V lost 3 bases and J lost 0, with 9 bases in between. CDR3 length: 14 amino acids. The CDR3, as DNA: TGTGCCAGCAGTGACTACAGGCCCTCCTACGAGCAGTACTTC. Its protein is CASSDYRPSYEQYF.

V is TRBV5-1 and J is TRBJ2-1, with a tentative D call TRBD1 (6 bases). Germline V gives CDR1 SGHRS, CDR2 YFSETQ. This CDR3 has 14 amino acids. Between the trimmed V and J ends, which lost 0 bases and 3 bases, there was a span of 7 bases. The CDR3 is CASSLGGLYNEQFF. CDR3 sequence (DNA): TGCGCCAGCAGCTTGGGGGGGCTCTACAATGAGCAGTTCTTC.